The 9 T cell receptor beta chains reported below all come from one sample, sequenced in a study of shared clonotypes between healthy human individuals. This table comes from immunoSEQ multiplex PCR, and its TCRdb copy is limited to in-frame clones, with some not included. Here the sample spans about 460,000 clones, around 77% being singletons. Sequences were obtained from PBMCs. Receptors were obtained from a woman between 40 and 55 years old in good health. Some clones in this sample may be carry-over from other donors' samples.

A note on this clone: A far bigger clonotype differs at one base, so this is likely a read error. J is TRBJ2-6 and V is TRBV15, with D possibly called TRBD1 or TRBD2 (5 bases each). The CDR3 loop spans 17 amino acids. Per the germline V gene, CDR1 is LNHNV and CDR2 is YYDKDF (reference sequence). CDR3 sequence: CATSRDRRAYGAKVLTF. CDR3 in DNA: TGTGCCACCAGCAGAGATCGGCGGGCTTATGGGGCCAAAGTCCTGACTTTC.

The rearrangement links TRBV5-1 to TRBJ2-7; 10 bases line up with TRBD1. Trimming at V came to 5 bases and at J to 2 bases, leaving 4 bases not matched to a gene. Germline V gives CDR1 SGHRS, CDR2 YFSETQ. There are 14 residues in the CDR3. DNA for the CDR3: TGCGCCAGCAGAGGGACAGGGGCCGCCTACGAGCAGTACTTC. Its protein product is CASRGTGAAYEQYF.

The V and J genes are TRBV7-9 and TRBJ1-1; 7 positions agree with TRBD1. Germline V gives CDR1 SEHNR, CDR2 FQNEAQ (reference sequence). Trimming cost V 5 bases and J 2 bases; bases outside gene matches: 8. The CDR3 covers 15 residues. CDR3 sequence reads: CASSALQGINTEAFF. CDR3 DNA sequence: TGTGCCAGCAGCGCTCTACAGGGGATTAACACTGAAGCTTTCTTT.

About this clone: Other DNA sequences in this specimen translate into the identical CDR3. This chain connects TRBV7-3 to TRBJ2-1; TRBD1 aligns across 9 bases. The CDR3 totals 12 residues. Germline V lookup: CDR1 SGHTA, CDR2 FQGTGA. V was pared by 4 bases and J by 10 bases, with 2 bases of the junction left unmatched. The CDR3 nucleotides read TGTGCCAGCAGCTCAACAGGGGGCGAGCAGTTCTTC. It is translated as CASSSTGGEQFF.

The chain combines TRBV19 with TRBJ1-2, with 8 nucleotides matching TRBD1. The V and J ends lost 5 bases and 4 bases, in that order; junction bases with no gene match: 15. The germline V gene has CDR1 LNHDA and CDR2 SQIVND (reference sequence). This CDR3 contains 17 residues. CDR3 DNA sequence: TGTGCCAGTAGTGCCGGGACAGGTATCACGCGGGGCTATGGCTACACCTTC. This gives the protein CASSAGTGITRGYGYTF.

The V and J genes are TRBV7-9 and TRBJ2-5; D is perhaps TRBD1 (5 bases). This CDR3 has 15 amino acids. V was clipped by 4 bases and J by 4 bases, with 16 bases between them. Germline CDR1 is SEHNR and CDR2 is FQNEAQ (reference sequence). The CDR3 loop reads CASSSGVGQGETQYF. CDR3 coding DNA: TGTGCCAGCAGCTCCGGCGTTGGGCAGGGAGAGACCCAGTACTTC.

A word on this clone: A much larger clone sits a single nucleotide away, making a read error possible. The same CDR3 can be traced to other DNA sequences in this sample. This chain connects TRBV2 to TRBJ1-1, with D maybe TRBD1 (6 bases). The CDR3 sequence is 12 residues long. Germline V gene sequence: CDR1 SNHLY, CDR2 FYNNEI. CDR3 region: CASSGGGTEAFF. Written as DNA, the CDR3 is TGCGCCAGCAGTGGAGGGGGCACTGAAGCTTTCTTT.

V usage is TRBV18 and J usage is TRBJ2-2; D is unresolved. The V gene lost 2 bases and the J gene lost 5 bases, with 12 bases spanning the gap. CDR1 is KGHSH and CDR2 is LQKENI in the germline V gene. The CDR3 consists of 15 residues. CDR3 in amino acids: CASSPRQTSTGELFF. The DNA of the CDR3 is TGTGCCAGCTCACCAAGGCAGACGTCGACCGGGGAGCTGTTTTTT.

In this sample, this clone turned up once. The chain recombines TRBV2 with TRBJ1-2; 7 bases are a match to TRBD1. Germline lookup yields CDR1 SNHLY and CDR2 FYNNEI. CDR3 length equals 14 residues. The V segment lost 6 bases and the J segment 4 bases; nucleotides outside the gene matches: 8. The CDR3 DNA reads as TGTGCCAGCAGGGCCCCGGGACAGATCTATGGCTACACCTTC. Amino acids: CASRAPGQIYGYTF.